The rows below give T cell receptor beta chains drawn from one sample of a study of T cells in localized non-small cell lung cancer. Only in-frame clones appear in the TCRdb table, and some are missing; sequencing was by immunoSEQ multiplex PCR. In the table there are approximately 70,000 clones, roughly nine tenths of which are singletons. The sample consisted of peripheral blood, taken before any cancer treatment. Every receptor here comes from a male donor older than 55 with stage III squamous cell lung carcinoma. Each CDR3 is given with its conserved first and last residue. A D gene is named only where the DNA matches it firmly. Some rows have no size entry. The others give once, few or many, or a class for an expanded clone.

abundance | d_gene | j_gene | v_gene | CDR3nt | CDR3aa
. | . | TRBJ2-5 | TRBV29-1 | TGCAGCGTTAAGTCAGGAGGGACCCAGTACTTC | CSVKSGGTQYF
few | . | TRBJ1-3 | TRBV7-9 | TGTGCCAGCAGCTTAGTTTCGGGGTATGGAAACACCATATATTTT | CASSLVSGYGNTIYF
once | TRBD2 | TRBJ2-7 | TRBV6-1 | TGTGCCAGTAGACTAGCGGGGACCTACGAGCAGTACTTC | CASRLAGTYEQYF
. | . | TRBJ1-2 | TRBV6-1 | TGTGCCAGCAGTGAAGCAGGGGTCGAATATGGCTACACCTTC | CASSEAGVEYGYTF
. | TRBD1 | TRBJ2-5 | TRBV5-4 | TGTGCCAGCAGTTTGGGACAGCTCCAAGAGACCCAGTACTTC | CASSLGQLQETQYF
. | . | TRBJ1-1 | TRBV19 | TGTGCCAGTAGTATAGAGATTGGGATCCTCACTGAAGCTTTCTTT | CASSIEIGILTEAFF
. | . | TRBJ2-5 | TRBV5-1 | TGCGCCAGCAGCTTACTACCGGGACAAGGGCAGGGAACCCAGTACTTC | CASSLLPGQGQGTQYF
. | TRBD1 | TRBJ2-3 | TRBV2 | TGTGCCAGCAGCGTTGACAGGGGTCCGTCAGATACGCAGTATTTT | CASSVDRGPSDTQYF
. | . | TRBJ1-1 | TRBV11-2 | TGTGCCAGCAGCTTGGGTGGGGTGAGGGACACTGAAGCTTTCTTT | CASSLGGVRDTEAFF
few | . | TRBJ1-6 | TRBV6-1 | TGTGCCAGCAGTGATAGAGGTTCGGATTCACCCCTCCACTTT | CASSDRGSDSPLHF
. | . | TRBJ1-4 | TRBV6-1 | TGTGCCAGCAGTGGTCGAACAGAGAATGAAAAACTGTTTTTT | CASSGRTENEKLFF
. | . | TRBJ2-3 | TRBV18 | TGTGCCAGCTCACCAAGGGTTGGGACGGAAGATACGCAGTATTTT | CASSPRVGTEDTQYF
. | TRBD1 | TRBJ1-5 | TRBV6-6 | TGTGCCAGCAACGTGTGGGACAGGGGATACAATCAGCCCCAGCATTTT | CASNVWDRGYNQPQHF
. | . | TRBJ2-2 | TRBV12-5 | TGTGCTAGTGGCTCCTTCAGGGGCACCGGGGAGCTGTTTTTT | CASGSFRGTGELFF
. | TRBD2 | TRBJ2-5 | TRBV6-1 | TGTGCCAGCAGTGAAGCTTCGGGGGGGATGTGGGAGACCCAGTACTTC | CASSEASGGMWETQYF
. | . | TRBJ2-1 | TRBV6-1 | TGTGCCAGCAGAAACGGAGGGGTCGATGAGCAGTTCTTC | CASRNGGVDEQFF
once | . | TRBJ1-6 | TRBV6-4 | TGTGCCAGCAGTGACCGTGCAGGGAATTCACCCCTCCACTTT | CASSDRAGNSPLHF
. | TRBD1 | TRBJ1-5 | TRBV28 | TGTGCCAGCAGCTCCGACAGGGAATGGGATCAGCCCCAGCATTTT | CASSSDREWDQPQHF
. | . | TRBJ2-1 | TRBV6-5 | TGTGCCAGCAGTGGTTGGGGCGAGGAATACAATGAGCAGTTCTTC | CASSGWGEEYNEQFF
. | . | TRBJ2-2 | TRBV28 | TGTGCCAGCAGTCTACCAGGAGGGGAGCGGGGGGAGCTGTTTTTT | CASSLPGGERGELFF
. | . | TRBJ2-5 | TRBV6-5 | TGTGCCAGCAGACCCTGGACTGGTAAAGAGACCCAGTACTTC | CASRPWTGKETQYF
. | . | TRBJ1-1 | TRBV4-2 | TGTGCCAGCAGCCGAACAGAGTCTGAAGCTTTCTTT | CASSRTESEAFF
. | TRBD2 | TRBJ2-2 | TRBV9 | TGTGCCAGCAGCGTGGGAGGGATCGCCACCGGGGAGCTGTTTTTT | CASSVGGIATGELFF
. | TRBD1 | TRBJ2-7 | TRBV2 | TGTGCCAGCAGGGATGACAGGGGGCTAAACGAGCAGTACTTC | CASRDDRGLNEQYF
. | . | TRBJ1-5 | TRBV9 | TGTGCCAGCAGCCCCTCGACAAATAGCAATCAGCCCCAGCATTTT | CASSPSTNSNQPQHF
. | . | TRBJ1-2 | TRBV19 | TGTGCCAGTAGCCAGGGACACCGAAACTATGGCTACACCTTC | CASSQGHRNYGYTF
. | . | TRBJ2-1 | TRBV5-4 | TGTGCCAGCAGCTTGGACGGTTACTCCTACAATGAGCAGTTCTTC | CASSLDGYSYNEQFF
. | . | TRBJ2-7 | TRBV19 | TGTGCCAGTAGTGCGTGGGCCCCAACCTACGAGCAGTACTTC | CASSAWAPTYEQYF
. | . | TRBJ1-2 | TRBV7-9 | TGTGCCAGCAGCTTGAACATGGACTATGGCTACACCTTC | CASSLNMDYGYTF
. | . | TRBJ1-2 | TRBV5-1 | TGCGCCAGCAGCTTGGCCGGCGGGATATATGGCTACACCTTC | CASSLAGGIYGYTF
. | TRBD1 | TRBJ2-1 | TRBV6-1 | TGTGCCAGCAACAGACAGGGGGGGCGGAATGAGCAGTTCTTC | CASNRQGGRNEQFF
. | TRBD1 | TRBJ2-5 | TRBV7-2 | TGTGCCAGCAGCTTAGCCAGGGGGCTCGGAGAGACCCAGTACTTC | CASSLARGLGETQYF
. | . | TRBJ2-5 | TRBV7-6 | TGTGCCAGCAGCTCCGTTCAGGGAGTTTGGAAGACCCAGTACTTC | CASSSVQGVWKTQYF
. | TRBD1 | TRBJ2-1 | TRBV6-6 | TGTGCCAGCAGGGGAAAGACAGGGGGCAATGAGCAGTTCTTC | CASRGKTGGNEQFF
. | TRBD2 | TRBJ2-2 | TRBV5-4 | TGTGCCAGCAGCAGATCCGGGACTAGCGGGGGGGCCGGCGCCGGGGAGCTGTTTTTT | CASSRSGTSGGAGAGELFF
. | TRBD1 | TRBJ1-1 | TRBV15 | TGTGCCACCAGCAGGGGGGACAGGGTGAACACTGAAGCTTTCTTT | CATSRGDRVNTEAFF
. | . | TRBJ2-3 | TRBV7-9 | TGTGCCAGCAGCTCCAGGGGCCCAGATACGCAGTATTTT | CASSSRGPDTQYF
. | . | TRBJ2-3 | TRBV2 | TGTGCCAGCGGGGGCGCGAGGACAGATACGCAGTATTTT | CASGGARTDTQYF
once | TRBD1 | TRBJ1-2 | TRBV4-2 | TGTGCCAGCAGCCAAGACAGACAGGGTGGGAACTATGGCTACACCTTC | CASSQDRQGGNYGYTF
. | . | TRBJ1-1 | TRBV13 | TGTGCCAGCAAGAGGGACACTGAAGCTTTCTTT | CASKRDTEAFF
. | . | TRBJ2-2 | TRBV7-8 | TGTGCCAGCAGCTTAGGAGGGAGTCCCGGGGAGCTGTTTTTT | CASSLGGSPGELFF